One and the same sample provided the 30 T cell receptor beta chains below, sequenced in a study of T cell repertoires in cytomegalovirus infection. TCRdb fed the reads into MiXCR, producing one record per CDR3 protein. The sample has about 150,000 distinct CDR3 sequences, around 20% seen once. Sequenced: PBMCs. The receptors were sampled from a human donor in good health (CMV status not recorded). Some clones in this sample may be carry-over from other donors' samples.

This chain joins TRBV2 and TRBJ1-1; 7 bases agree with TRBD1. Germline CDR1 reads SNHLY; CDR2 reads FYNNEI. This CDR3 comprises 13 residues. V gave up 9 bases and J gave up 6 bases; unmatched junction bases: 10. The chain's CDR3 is CASWDRPGAEAFF. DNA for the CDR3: TGTGCCAGTTGGGACAGACCAGGCGCTGAAGCTTTCTTT.

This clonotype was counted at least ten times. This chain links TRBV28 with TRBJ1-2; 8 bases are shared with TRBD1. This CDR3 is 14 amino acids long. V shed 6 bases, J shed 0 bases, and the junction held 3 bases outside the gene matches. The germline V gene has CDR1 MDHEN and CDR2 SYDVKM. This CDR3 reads CASRPQGANYGYTF. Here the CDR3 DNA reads TGTGCCAGCAGACCACAGGGGGCTAACTATGGCTACACCTTC.

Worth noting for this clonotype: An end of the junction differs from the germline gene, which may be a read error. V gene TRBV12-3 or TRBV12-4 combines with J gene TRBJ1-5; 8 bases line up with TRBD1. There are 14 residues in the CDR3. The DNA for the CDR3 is TGTGCCAGCAGTCTAGCAGGGGGCCTTCAGCCCCAGCATTTT. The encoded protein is CASSLAGGLQPQHF.

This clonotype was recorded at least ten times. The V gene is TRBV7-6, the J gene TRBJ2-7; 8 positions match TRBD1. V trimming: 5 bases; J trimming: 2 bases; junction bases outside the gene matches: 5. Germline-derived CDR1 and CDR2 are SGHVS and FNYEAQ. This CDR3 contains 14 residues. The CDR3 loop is CASSPTGGPYEQYF. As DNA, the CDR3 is TGTGCCAGCAGCCCCACAGGGGGGCCCTACGAGCAGTACTTC.

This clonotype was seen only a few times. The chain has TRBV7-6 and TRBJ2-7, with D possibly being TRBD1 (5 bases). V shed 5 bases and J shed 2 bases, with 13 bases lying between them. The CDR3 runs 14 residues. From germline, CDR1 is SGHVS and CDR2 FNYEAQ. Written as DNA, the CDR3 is TGTGCCAGCAGCGCCGACACAGGACCCTACGAGCAGTACTTC. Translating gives CASSADTGPYEQYF.

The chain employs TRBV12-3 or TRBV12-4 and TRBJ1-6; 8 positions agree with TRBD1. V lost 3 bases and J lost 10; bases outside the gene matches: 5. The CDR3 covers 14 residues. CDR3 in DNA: TGTGCCAGCAGTTTTGGGACAGGCGGATCACCCCTCCACTTT. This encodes CASSFGTGGSPLHF.

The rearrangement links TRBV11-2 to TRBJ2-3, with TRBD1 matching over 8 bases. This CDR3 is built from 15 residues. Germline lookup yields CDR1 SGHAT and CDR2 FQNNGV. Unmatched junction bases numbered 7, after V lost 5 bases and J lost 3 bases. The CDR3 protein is CASSPTRTGTDTQYF. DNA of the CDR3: TGTGCCAGCAGCCCAACCCGGACAGGGACAGATACGCAGTATTTT. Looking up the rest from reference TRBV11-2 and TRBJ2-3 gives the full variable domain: EAGVAQSPRYKIIEKRQSVAFWCNPISGHATLYWYQQILGQGPKLLIQFQNNGVVDDSQLPKDRFSAERLKGVDSTLKIQPAKLEDSAVYLCASSPTRTGTDTQYFGPGTRLTVL.

CDR3 sequence reads: CASSQDSGYQETQYF. The CDR3 DNA is TGCGCCAGCAGCCAAGATAGCGGGTACCAAGAGACCCAGTACTTC. The chain couples TRBV4-3 to TRBJ2-5; 7 bases fit TRBD2. The CDR3 sequence is 15 residues long. The germline gives CDR1 LGHNA, CDR2 YSLEER. V shed 0 bases, J shed 0 bases, and the junction held 1 base outside the gene matches.

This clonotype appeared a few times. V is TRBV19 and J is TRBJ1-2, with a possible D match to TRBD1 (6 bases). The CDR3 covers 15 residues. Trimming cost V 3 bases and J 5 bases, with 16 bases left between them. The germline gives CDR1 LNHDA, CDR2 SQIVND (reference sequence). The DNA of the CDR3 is TGTGCCAGTAGTATTGGCCCCGGGACAAGTTATGGCTACACCTTC. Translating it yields CASSIGPGTSYGYTF.

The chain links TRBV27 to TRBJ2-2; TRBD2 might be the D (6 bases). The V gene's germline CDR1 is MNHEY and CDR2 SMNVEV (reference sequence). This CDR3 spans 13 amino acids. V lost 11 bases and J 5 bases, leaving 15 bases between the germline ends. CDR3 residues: CAVTGSETGELFF. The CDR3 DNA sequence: TGTGCCGTCACCGGGAGCGAAACCGGGGAGCTGTTTTTT.

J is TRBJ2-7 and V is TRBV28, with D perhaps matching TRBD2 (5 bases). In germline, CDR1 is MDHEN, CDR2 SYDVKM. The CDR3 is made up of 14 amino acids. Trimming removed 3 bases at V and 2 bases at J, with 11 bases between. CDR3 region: CASSLQRPAYEQYF. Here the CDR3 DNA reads TGTGCCAGCAGTTTGCAGCGGCCGGCCTACGAGCAGTACTTC.

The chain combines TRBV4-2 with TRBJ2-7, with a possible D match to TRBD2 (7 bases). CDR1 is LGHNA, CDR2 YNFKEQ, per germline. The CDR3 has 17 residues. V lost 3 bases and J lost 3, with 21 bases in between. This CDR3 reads CASSQPNGGDTIYEQYF. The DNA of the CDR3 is TGTGCCAGCAGCCAGCCTAATGGGGGGGACACTATCTACGAGCAGTACTTC.

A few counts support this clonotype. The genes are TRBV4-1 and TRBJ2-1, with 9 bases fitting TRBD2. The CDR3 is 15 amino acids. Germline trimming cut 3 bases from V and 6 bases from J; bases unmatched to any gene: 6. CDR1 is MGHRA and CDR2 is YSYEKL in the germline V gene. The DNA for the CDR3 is TGCGCCAGCAGCCAGATAGCGGGAGTGGGCAATGAGCAGTTCTTC. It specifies CASSQIAGVGNEQFF.

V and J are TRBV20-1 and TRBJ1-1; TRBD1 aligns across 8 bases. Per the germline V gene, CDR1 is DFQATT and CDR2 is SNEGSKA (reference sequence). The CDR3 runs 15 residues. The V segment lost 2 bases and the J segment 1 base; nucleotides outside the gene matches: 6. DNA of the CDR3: TGCAGTGCTAGACCTAGACAGGGGAGGAACACTGAAGCTTTCTTT. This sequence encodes CSARPRQGRNTEAFF.

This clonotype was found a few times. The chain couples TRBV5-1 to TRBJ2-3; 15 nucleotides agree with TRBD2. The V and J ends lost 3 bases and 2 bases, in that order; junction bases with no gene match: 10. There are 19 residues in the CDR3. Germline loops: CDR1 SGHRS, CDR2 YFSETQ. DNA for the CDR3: TGCGCCAGCAGCTCACGGGGACTAGCGGGAGGCCCGAACACAGATACGCAGTATTTT. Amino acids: CASSSRGLAGGPNTDTQYF. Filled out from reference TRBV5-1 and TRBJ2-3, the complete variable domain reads KAGVTQTPRYLIKTRGQQVTLSCSPISGHRSVSWYQQTPGQGLQFLFEYFSETQRNKGNFPGRFSGRQFSNSRSEMNVSTLELGDSALYLCASSSRGLAGGPNTDTQYFGPGTRLTVL.

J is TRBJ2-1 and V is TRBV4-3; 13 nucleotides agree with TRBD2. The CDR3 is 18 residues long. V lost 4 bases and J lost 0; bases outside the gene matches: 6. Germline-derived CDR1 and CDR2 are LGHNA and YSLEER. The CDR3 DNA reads TGCGCCAGCAGCCCCTCAAGGACTAGCGGGAGCTCCTACAATGAGCAGTTCTTC. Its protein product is CASSPSRTSGSSYNEQFF.

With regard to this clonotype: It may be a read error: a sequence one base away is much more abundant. CDR3 DNA: TGTGTCAGCAGCTTAGCCCAGAACACTGAAGCTTTCTTT. This encodes CVSSLAQNTEAFF. This chain links TRBV7-6 with TRBJ1-1; D gene uncertain. The CDR3 consists of 13 residues. The germline CDR1 and CDR2 sequences are SGHVS and FNYEAQ.

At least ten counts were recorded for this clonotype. The CDR3 coding sequence is TGTGCCAGCAGCCGAACGGCGACAGGGAACACTGAAGCTTTCTTT. It encodes CASSRTATGNTEAFF. The chain links TRBV7-6 to TRBJ1-1, with a weak D call TRBD1 (6 bases). The length of the CDR3 is 15 residues. Germline CDR1 SGHVS, CDR2 FNYEAQ. Trimming took 5 bases from V and 1 from J, leaving 14 bases between them.

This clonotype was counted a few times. CDR3 residues: CAINGVGGSNQPQHF. In DNA, the CDR3 is TGTGCCATCAATGGCGTGGGGGGAAGCAATCAGCCCCAGCATTTT. The gene calls are TRBV10-3 and TRBJ1-5, with D perhaps TRBD1 (5 bases). The germline gives CDR1 ENHRY, CDR2 SYGVKD. The V gene lost 7 bases and the J gene lost 1 base, with 14 bases spanning the gap. The CDR3 is 15 residues long.

The DNA for the CDR3 is TGTGCCAGCAGCCCCGACAGAACGTCTGGAAACACCATATATTTT. Residues: CASSPDRTSGNTIYF. V and J are TRBV6-5 and TRBJ1-3, with D possibly matching TRBD1 (5 bases). The CDR3 runs 15 residues. In germline, CDR1 is MNHEY, CDR2 SVGAGI. V lost 6 bases and J lost 1, with 13 bases in between.

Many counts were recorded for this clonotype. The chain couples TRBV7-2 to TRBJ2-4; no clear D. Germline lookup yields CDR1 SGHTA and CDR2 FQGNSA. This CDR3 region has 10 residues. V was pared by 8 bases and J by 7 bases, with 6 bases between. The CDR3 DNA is TGTGCCAGCGGGGTTAACATTCAGTACTTC. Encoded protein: CASGVNIQYF.

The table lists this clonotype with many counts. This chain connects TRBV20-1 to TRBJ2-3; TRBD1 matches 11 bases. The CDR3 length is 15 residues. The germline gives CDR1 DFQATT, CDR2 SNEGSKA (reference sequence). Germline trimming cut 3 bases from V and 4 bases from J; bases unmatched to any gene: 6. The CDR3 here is CSASPGQGAADTQYF. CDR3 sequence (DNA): TGCAGTGCTAGCCCCGGACAGGGGGCGGCAGATACGCAGTATTTT.

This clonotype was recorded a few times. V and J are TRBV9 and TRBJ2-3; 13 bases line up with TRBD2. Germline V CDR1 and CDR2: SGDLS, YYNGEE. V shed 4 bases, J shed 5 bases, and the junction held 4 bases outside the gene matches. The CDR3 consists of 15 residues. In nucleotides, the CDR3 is TGTGCCAGCAGCCCGACTAGCGGGAGGCTAGATACGCAGTATTTT. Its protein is CASSPTSGRLDTQYF.

The CDR3 loop reads CSASGGTSEQYF. The CDR3 nucleotides are TGCAGTGCTAGTGGCGGGACCTCCGAGCAGTACTTC. The rearrangement uses TRBV20-1 and TRBJ2-7; possibly TRBD2 for D (6 bases). Trimming removed 3 bases at V and 6 bases at J, with 12 bases between. The CDR3 totals 12 residues. Germline assignment: CDR1 DFQATT and CDR2 SNEGSKA (reference sequence).

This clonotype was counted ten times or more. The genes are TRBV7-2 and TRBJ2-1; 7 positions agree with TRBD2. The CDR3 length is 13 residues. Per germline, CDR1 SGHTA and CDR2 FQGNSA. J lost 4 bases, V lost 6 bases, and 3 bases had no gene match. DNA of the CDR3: TGTGCCAGCAGGCGACTAGCTTACAATGAGCAGTTCTTC. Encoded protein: CASRRLAYNEQFF.

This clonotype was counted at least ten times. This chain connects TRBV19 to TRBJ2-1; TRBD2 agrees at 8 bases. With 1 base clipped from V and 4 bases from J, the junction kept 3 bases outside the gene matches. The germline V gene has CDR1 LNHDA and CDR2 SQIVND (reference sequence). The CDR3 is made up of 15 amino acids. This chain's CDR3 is CASSIVGGGYNEQFF. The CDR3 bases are TGTGCCAGTAGTATAGTCGGGGGGGGTTACAATGAGCAGTTCTTC.

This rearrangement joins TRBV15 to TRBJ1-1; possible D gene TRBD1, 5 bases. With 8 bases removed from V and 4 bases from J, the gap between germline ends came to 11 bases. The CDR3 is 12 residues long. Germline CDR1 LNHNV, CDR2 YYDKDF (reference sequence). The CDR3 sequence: CATAQGSTEAFF. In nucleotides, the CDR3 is TGTGCCACCGCTCAGGGATCCACTGAAGCTTTCTTT.

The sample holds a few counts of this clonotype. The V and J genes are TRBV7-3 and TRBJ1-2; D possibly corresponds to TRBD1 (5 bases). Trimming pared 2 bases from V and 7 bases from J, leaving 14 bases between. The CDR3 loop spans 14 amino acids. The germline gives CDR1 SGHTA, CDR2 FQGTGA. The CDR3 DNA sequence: TGTGCCAGCAGCTTAGGTCGGGGGGAGGCTGGCTACACCTTC. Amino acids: CASSLGRGEAGYTF.

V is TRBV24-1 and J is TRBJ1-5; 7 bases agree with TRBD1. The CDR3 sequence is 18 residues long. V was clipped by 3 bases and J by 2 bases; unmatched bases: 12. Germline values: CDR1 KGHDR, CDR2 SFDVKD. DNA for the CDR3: TGTGCCACCAGTGATCCCACTGCGGACAGGTTTGGCAATCAGCCCCAGCATTTT. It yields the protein CATSDPTADRFGNQPQHF.

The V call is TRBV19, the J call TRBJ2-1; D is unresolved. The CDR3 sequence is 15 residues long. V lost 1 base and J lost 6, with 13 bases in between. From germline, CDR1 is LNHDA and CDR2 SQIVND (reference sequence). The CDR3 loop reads CASSIGASLSNEQFF. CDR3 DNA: TGTGCCAGTAGTATAGGCGCCAGCCTAAGCAATGAGCAGTTCTTC.